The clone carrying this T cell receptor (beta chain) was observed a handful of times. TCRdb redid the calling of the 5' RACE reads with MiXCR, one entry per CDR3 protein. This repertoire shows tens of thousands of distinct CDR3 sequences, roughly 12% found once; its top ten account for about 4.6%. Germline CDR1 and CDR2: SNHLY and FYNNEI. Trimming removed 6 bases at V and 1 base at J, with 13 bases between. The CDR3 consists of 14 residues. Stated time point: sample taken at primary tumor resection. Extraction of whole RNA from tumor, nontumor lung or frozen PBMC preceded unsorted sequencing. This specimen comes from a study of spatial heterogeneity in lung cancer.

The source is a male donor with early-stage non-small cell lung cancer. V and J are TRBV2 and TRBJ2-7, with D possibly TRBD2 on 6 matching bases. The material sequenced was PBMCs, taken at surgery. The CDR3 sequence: CASSPSGFSYEQYF. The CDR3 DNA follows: TGTGCCAGCAGCCCGAGCGGGTTTTCCTACGAGCAGTACTTC.